The 21 T cell receptor beta chains below all came from one sample that was sequenced in a study of cytomegalovirus exposure and HLA in healthy donors. The PCR contained 60 Vbeta and 13 Jbeta primers. Using immunoSEQ multiplex PCR, the repertoire was profiled, and TCRdb retains in-frame clones only, with some absent. Its listing shows 150,000 or so clones. The sequencing sample was made of PBMCs. The receptors originated from a woman aged 45-65 years in good health and CMV-seronegative.

This chain connects TRBV15 to TRBJ1-2; 7 nucleotides agree with TRBD1. The germline V gene encodes CDR1 LNHNV and CDR2 YYDKDF (reference sequence). This CDR3 contains 14 residues. Trimming cost V 4 bases and J 5 bases; bases outside gene matches: 7. This CDR3 reads CATSIRDRGYGYTF. The CDR3 bases are TGTGCCACCAGCATCCGGGACAGAGGATATGGCTACACCTTC.

The chain is built from TRBV29-1 and TRBJ2-1; D possibly corresponds to TRBD2 (6 bases). The V end was cut by 8 bases, the J end by 7 bases, with 15 bases between. The V gene's germline CDR1 is SQVTM and CDR2 ANQGSEA. The CDR3 runs 12 residues. In DNA, the CDR3 is TGCAGCTCTGGGTCGGGGGAGAATGAGCAGTTCTTC. Amino acids: CSSGSGENEQFF.

V is TRBV4-3 and J is TRBJ1-2; a weak D match, TRBD1 (6 bases). This CDR3 spans 16 amino acids. V shed 0 bases and J shed 7 bases, with 18 bases lying between them. The germline CDR1 and CDR2 sequences are LGHNA and YSLEER. The CDR3 loop reads CASSQDPGQYQRGYTF. CDR3 nucleotide sequence: TGCGCCAGCAGCCAAGATCCCGGACAGTATCAACGTGGCTACACCTTC.

The chain combines TRBV18 with TRBJ2-7; TRBD1 might be the D (5 bases). Germline V gene data show CDR1 as KGHSH and CDR2 as LQKENI. V shed 3 bases and J shed 1 base, with 16 bases lying between them. The length of the CDR3 is 16 residues. CDR3 sequence reads: CASSPASGPLSYEQYF. Here the CDR3 DNA reads TGTGCCAGCTCACCTGCTTCAGGGCCCCTATCCTACGAGCAGTACTTC.

The V call is TRBV4-3, the J call TRBJ2-2; TRBD1 is a possible D gene (7 bases). Trimming removed 2 bases from V and 6 bases from J, with 10 bases in between. The CDR3 runs 14 residues. Germline V gene sequence: CDR1 LGHNA, CDR2 YSLEER. The chain's CDR3 is CASSQQGGSGELFF. The DNA of the CDR3 is TGCGCCAGCAGCCAACAGGGGGGTTCCGGGGAGCTGTTTTTT.

The genes are TRBV4-1 and TRBJ2-7, with D maybe TRBD2 (6 bases). CDR1 and CDR2 from the germline V gene are MGHRA and YSYEKL. The CDR3 has 15 amino acids. Trimming took 2 bases from V and 0 from J, leaving 11 bases between them. The CDR3 region has the DNA TGCGCCAGCAGCCAAAGGGGAGGTCACTCCTACGAGCAGTACTTC. It yields the protein CASSQRGGHSYEQYF.

This chain uses TRBV28 with TRBJ2-1; weak D call: TRBD2 (5 bases). The length of the CDR3 is 12 residues. V gave up 5 bases and J gave up 10 bases, with 12 bases separating them. Looked up from germline, CDR1 is MDHEN and CDR2 is SYDVKM. The CDR3: CASSPYPGEQFF. The CDR3 DNA reads TGTGCCAGCAGTCCCTATCCGGGAGAGCAGTTCTTC. Filled out from reference TRBV28 and TRBJ2-1, the complete variable domain reads DVKVTQSSRYLVKRTGEKVFLECVQDMDHENMFWYRQDPGLGLRLIYFSYDVKMKEKGDIPEGYSVSREKKERFSLILESASTNQTSMYLCASSPYPGEQFFGPGTRLTVL.

The chain employs TRBV5-5 and TRBJ2-3; 9 bases map to TRBD2. V dropped 0 bases and J dropped 5; count of bases not matched to a gene: 4. The germline V gene encodes CDR1 SGHKS and CDR2 YYEKEE (reference sequence). CDR3 length: 15 residues. CDR3 sequence (DNA): TGTGCCAGCAGCTTGGTTCCAGCGGGGGGAGATACGCAGTATTTT. It specifies CASSLVPAGGDTQYF.

The V call is TRBV5-1, the J call TRBJ2-5, with 13 bases that match TRBD2. CDR1 SGHRS and CDR2 YFSETQ come from the germline V gene. The J segment lost 2 bases and the V segment lost 2 bases, leaving 9 bases of the junction unmatched. The CDR3 extends over 18 amino acids. The CDR3 sequence is CASSFPTSGGAGQETQYF. In nucleotides, the CDR3 is TGCGCCAGCAGCTTCCCCACTAGCGGGGGGGCAGGACAAGAGACCCAGTACTTC. The full variable domain, its missing parts supplied by reference TRBV5-1 and TRBJ2-5, is KAGVTQTPRYLIKTRGQQVTLSCSPISGHRSVSWYQQTPGQGLQFLFEYFSETQRNKGNFPGRFSGRQFSNSRSEMNVSTLELGDSALYLCASSFPTSGGAGQETQYFGPGTRLLVL.

The chain employs TRBV5-1 and TRBJ2-1; TRBD2 matches at 13 bases. In germline, CDR1 is SGHRS, CDR2 YFSETQ. The CDR3 is 19 residues long. V gave up 0 bases and J gave up 0 bases; unmatched junction bases: 6. CDR3 DNA: TGCGCCAGCAGCTTGGGACTAGCGGGAGGTCTGAGCTCCTACAATGAGCAGTTCTTC. Translating gives CASSLGLAGGLSSYNEQFF.

This chain uses TRBV7-2 with TRBJ2-7; TRBD2 matches at 10 bases. The length of the CDR3 is 14 residues. Germline assignment: CDR1 SGHTA and CDR2 FQGNSA. The trim removed 5 bases at V and 3 bases at J, leaving 4 bases unmatched. This CDR3 is CASSERGGNYEQYF. Here the CDR3 DNA reads TGTGCCAGCAGCGAGCGGGGGGGCAACTACGAGCAGTACTTC.

The genes are TRBV5-1 and TRBJ1-4; no definite D call. V lost 1 base and J 5 bases, leaving 6 bases between the germline ends. CDR1 SGHRS and CDR2 YFSETQ come from the germline V gene. There are 13 residues in the CDR3. This chain's CDR3 is CASSLMRNEKLFF. As DNA, the CDR3 is TGCGCCAGCAGCTTGATGAGGAATGAAAAACTGTTTTTT.

The V call is TRBV5-5, the J call TRBJ1-2; 7 bases are shared with TRBD1. Germline lookup yields CDR1 SGHKS and CDR2 YYEKEE (reference sequence). V lost 0 bases, J lost 5 bases, and 7 bases stayed unmatched. CDR3 size: 15 residues. CDR3 amino acids: CASSLATGVEYGYTF. The CDR3 coding sequence is TGTGCCAGCAGCTTGGCTACAGGGGTTGAATATGGCTACACCTTC.

The J gene is TRBJ1-2, the V gene TRBV27; TRBD1 matches 7 bases. J was trimmed by 5 bases and V by 4 bases; bases with no gene match: 4. CDR1 and CDR2 (germline): MNHEY, SMNVEV (reference sequence). This CDR3 region has 13 residues. The CDR3 loop reads CASSSGGSYGYTF. The CDR3 nucleotides read TGTGCCAGCAGTTCAGGGGGTTCATATGGCTACACCTTC.

The DNA of the CDR3 is TGTGCCAGCAGTTTCCCCGGGACAGGGCCCTATGGCTACACCTTC. Translating gives CASSFPGTGPYGYTF. The V gene is TRBV28, the J gene TRBJ1-2, with 9 bases lining up with TRBD1. J gave up 4 bases and V 3 bases, and 6 bases lay outside the gene matches. CDR1 is MDHEN and CDR2 is SYDVKM in the germline V gene. This CDR3 has 15 amino acids.

The V gene is TRBV18, the J gene TRBJ1-1; 7 bases match TRBD1. The CDR3 consists of 15 residues. The trim removed 4 bases at V and 5 bases at J, leaving 10 bases unmatched. CDR1 and CDR2 from the germline V gene are KGHSH and LQKENI. CDR3: CASSLSQGFETEAFF. CDR3 DNA sequence: TGTGCCAGCTCACTATCACAGGGGTTTGAAACTGAAGCTTTCTTT.

The CDR3 sequence is CASSPGPRNQPQHF. DNA of the CDR3: TGTGCCAGCAGTCCGGGTCCTCGGAATCAGCCCCAGCATTTT. J is TRBJ1-5 and V is TRBV28, with D unresolved. Trimming took off 5 bases at V and 4 bases at J, with 12 bases between the two ends. The CDR3 runs 14 residues. Germline V gives CDR1 MDHEN, CDR2 SYDVKM.

The rearrangement uses TRBV10-3 and TRBJ1-2; D call uncertain. CDR3 length equals 11 residues. V shed 4 bases and J shed 8 bases, with 8 bases lying between them. CDR1 is ENHRY and CDR2 is SYGVKD in the germline V gene. The CDR3 reads CAISVGEGYTF. CDR3 in DNA: TGTGCCATCAGTGTTGGGGAGGGCTACACCTTC.

V gene TRBV5-6 combines with J gene TRBJ1-2; TRBD1 agrees at 8 bases. Trimming at V came to 4 bases and at J to 1 base, leaving 3 bases not matched to a gene. The CDR3 is made up of 14 amino acids. Germline CDR1 reads SGHDT; CDR2 reads YYEEEE. This chain's CDR3 is CASSPGQVNYGYTF. The CDR3, as DNA: TGTGCCAGCAGCCCGGGACAGGTTAACTATGGCTACACCTTC.

The J gene is TRBJ2-7, the V gene TRBV11-2; 8 bases are shared with TRBD2. The germline gives CDR1 SGHAT, CDR2 FQNNGV. The CDR3 totals 15 residues. V gave up 6 bases and J gave up 3 bases; unmatched junction bases: 10. This chain's CDR3 is CASRPSGSLFYEQYF. The CDR3 bases are TGTGCCAGCAGACCCAGCGGGAGTCTTTTCTACGAGCAGTACTTC.

The chain uses TRBV6-5 and TRBJ2-3, with no clear D. Trimming cost V 2 bases and J 1 base, with 4 bases left between them. Germline CDR1 and CDR2: MNHEY and SVGAGI. The CDR3 is 13 residues long. CDR3: CASSYARTDTQYF. In nucleotides, the CDR3 is TGTGCCAGCAGTTACGCGCGCACAGATACGCAGTATTTT.